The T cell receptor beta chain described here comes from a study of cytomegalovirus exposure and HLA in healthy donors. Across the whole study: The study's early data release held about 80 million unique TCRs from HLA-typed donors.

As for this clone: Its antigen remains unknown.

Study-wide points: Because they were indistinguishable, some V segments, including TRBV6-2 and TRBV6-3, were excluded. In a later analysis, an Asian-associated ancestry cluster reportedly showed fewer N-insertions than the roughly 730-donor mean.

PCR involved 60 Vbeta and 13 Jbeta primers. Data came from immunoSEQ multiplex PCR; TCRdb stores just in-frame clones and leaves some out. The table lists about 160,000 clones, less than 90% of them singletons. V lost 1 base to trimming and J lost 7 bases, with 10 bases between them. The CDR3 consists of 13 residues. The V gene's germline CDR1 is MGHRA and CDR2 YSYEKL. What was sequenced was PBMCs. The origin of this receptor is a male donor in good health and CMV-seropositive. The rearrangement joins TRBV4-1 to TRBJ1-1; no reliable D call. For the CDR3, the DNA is TGCGCCAGCAGCCAAGCCCAGGAACTTGAAGCTTTCTTT. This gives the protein CASSQAQELEAFF.